What follows are 24 T cell receptor beta chains derived from one specimen sequenced in a study of identical twins. A single record per CDR3 protein comes from TCRdb applying MiXCR to the 5' RACE reads. The sample lists some 250,000 distinct CDR3 sequences, 6% to 7% occurring once. This sample was shared with a second study, whose subject was T cells expressing NK-cell markers.

Material for sequencing was CD8+ T cells sorted from blood. These receptors were collected from a woman younger than 30 in good health.

The J gene is TRBJ2-2, the V gene TRBV3-1; no firm D call. CDR1 and CDR2 from the germline V gene are LGHDT and YNNKEL (reference sequence). The CDR3 has 15 residues. V was trimmed by 3 bases and J by 0 bases, leaving 8 bases between them. The CDR3 DNA is TGTGCCAGCAGCCATCCTACCTCGAACACCGGGGAGCTGTTTTTT. Amino acids: CASSHPTSNTGELFF.

This clonotype was recorded a few times. V usage is TRBV12-3 or TRBV12-4 and J usage is TRBJ2-1, with 7 bases identical to TRBD1. V was pared by 4 bases and J by 8 bases, with 8 bases of the junction left unmatched. The CDR3 runs 14 residues. The CDR3 sequence: CASSYRQGMHEQFF. CDR3 nucleotides: TGTGCCAGCAGTTATAGACAGGGAATGCATGAGCAGTTCTTC.

The sample holds many counts of this clonotype. The V call is TRBV9, the J call TRBJ1-1, with TRBD1 matching over 7 bases. The J segment lost 2 bases and the V segment lost 3 bases, leaving 10 bases of the junction unmatched. Germline lookup yields CDR1 SGDLS and CDR2 YYNGEE. The CDR3 loop spans 16 amino acids. CDR3 region: CASSDLGRGGNTEAFF. In nucleotides, the CDR3 is TGTGCCAGCAGCGACTTAGGCAGGGGGGGAAACACTGAAGCTTTCTTT.

The V call is TRBV14, the J call TRBJ1-2; D call uncertain. Germline V gene sequence: CDR1 SGHDN, CDR2 FVKESK. The length of the CDR3 is 13 residues. The V gene lost 3 bases and the J gene lost 8 bases, with 13 bases spanning the gap. CDR3 in DNA: TGTGCCAGCAGCCAGTTTGACGGGGTGGGCTACACCTTC. Protein product: CASSQFDGVGYTF.

This clonotype was counted at least ten times. J is TRBJ2-3 and V is TRBV28; D tentatively reads TRBD1 or TRBD2 (7 bases each). The CDR3 has 16 amino acids. V lost 5 bases to trimming and J lost 4 bases, with 19 bases between them. The germline gives CDR1 MDHEN, CDR2 SYDVKM. CDR3 in DNA: TGTGCCAGCAGTCCCCAGGGGGGGGCCGATTCAGATACGCAGTATTTT. The encoded protein is CASSPQGGADSDTQYF.

The chain couples TRBV9 to TRBJ2-1; tentative D call: TRBD1 (6 bases). V was trimmed by 7 bases and J by 8 bases, leaving 10 bases between them. Germline lookup yields CDR1 SGDLS and CDR2 YYNGEE. The CDR3 extends over 11 amino acids. CDR3 amino acids: CASSGVHEQFF. In nucleotides, the CDR3 is TGTGCCAGCTCAGGGGTCCATGAGCAGTTCTTC.

The V gene is TRBV9, the J gene TRBJ1-1; no clear D. Between the trimmed V and J ends, which lost 3 bases and 8 bases, there was a span of 8 bases. The CDR3 is made up of 11 amino acids. The germline CDR1 and CDR2 sequences are SGDLS and YYNGEE. The CDR3 loop reads CASSAGSEAFF. CDR3 nucleotides: TGTGCCAGCAGCGCTGGGTCGGAAGCTTTCTTT. Full variable domain (rest looked up from reference TRBV9 and TRBJ1-1): DSGVTQTPKHLITATGQRVTLRCSPRSGDLSVYWYQQSLDQGLQFLIQYYNGEERAKGNILERFSAQQFPDLHSELNLSSLELGDSALYFCASSAGSEAFFGQGTRLTVV.

This clonotype was counted between two and nine times. This chain connects TRBV7-2 to TRBJ1-2, with a weak D call TRBD1 (6 bases). Germline V gene lookup returns CDR1 SGHTA and CDR2 FQGNSA. V was trimmed by 4 bases and J by 8 bases, leaving 14 bases between them. This CDR3 has 13 residues. DNA for the CDR3: TGTGCCAGCAGCTCTACAGGGTCGGGAGGCTACACCTTC. As protein: CASSSTGSGGYTF.

This clonotype has just a few counts. The V gene is TRBV7-6, the J gene TRBJ2-3; a weak D match, TRBD2 (6 bases). Germline V CDR1 and CDR2: SGHVS, FNYEAQ. V was clipped by 2 bases and J by 4 bases, with 13 bases between them. This CDR3 region has 15 residues. The CDR3 reads CASSLLGGPADTQYF. The CDR3 coding sequence is TGTGCCAGCAGCTTACTAGGAGGGCCCGCAGATACGCAGTATTTT. The full variable domain, in which reference TRBV7-6 and TRBJ2-3 provide the parts outside the CDR3, is GAGVSQSPRYKVTKRGQDVALRCDPISGHVSLYWYRQALGQGPEFLTYFNYEAQQDKSGLPNDRFSAERPEGSISTLTIQRTEQRDSAMYRCASSLLGGPADTQYFGPGTRLTVL.

This chain uses TRBV7-8 with TRBJ2-1; 9 nucleotides line up with TRBD2. This CDR3 is built from 17 residues. Germline V lookup: CDR1 SGHVS, CDR2 FQNEAQ. V lost 1 base to trimming and J lost 5 bases; unmatched junction nucleotides: 9. CDR3 sequence reads: CASSLVGLAGTHNEQFF. CDR3 DNA sequence: TGTGCCAGCAGCTTAGTAGGGCTAGCGGGAACCCACAATGAGCAGTTCTTC. Looking up the rest from reference TRBV7-8 and TRBJ2-1 gives the full variable domain: GAGVSQSPRYKVAKRGQDVALRCDPISGHVSLFWYQQALGQGPEFLTYFQNEAQLDKSGLPSDRFFAERPEGSVSTLKIQRTQQEDSAVYLCASSLVGLAGTHNEQFFGPGTRLTVL.

This clonotype was counted a few times. The rearrangement joins TRBV5-1 to TRBJ2-5; 8 bases fit TRBD2. After removal of 0 bases from V and 0 bases from J, the junction contained 10 bases not matched to a gene. Per germline, CDR1 SGHRS and CDR2 YFSETQ. The CDR3 loop spans 18 amino acids. CDR3 DNA: TGCGCCAGCAGCTTGGCAGCTAGCGGGCCTCTTTACCAAGAGACCCAGTACTTC. As protein: CASSLAASGPLYQETQYF.

The count of this clonotype is one. The chain has TRBV7-8 and TRBJ1-5; 9 bases align to TRBD1. Germline CDR1 and CDR2: SGHVS and FQNEAQ. V lost 3 bases to trimming and J lost 6 bases; unmatched junction nucleotides: 3. The CDR3 contains 14 residues. The CDR3 nucleotides read TGTGCCAGCAGCTTGGACAGGGGCAGTCAGCCCCAGCATTTT. It is translated as CASSLDRGSQPQHF.

J is TRBJ2-5 and V is TRBV18; perhaps TRBD1 as D (6 bases). This CDR3 contains 18 residues. CDR1 and CDR2 from the germline V gene are KGHSH and LQKENI. V gave up 1 base and J gave up 1 base, with 19 bases separating them. Here the CDR3 DNA reads TGTGCCAGCTCACCACTTCATCTAATCCGGGACATCCAAGAGACCCAGTACTTC. It yields the protein CASSPLHLIRDIQETQYF.

This clonotype was counted at least ten times. This sequence joins TRBV27 and TRBJ2-5; 12 positions agree with TRBD2. The CDR3 extends over 15 amino acids. V shed 5 bases and J 3 bases; nucleotides not matched to a gene: 4. The V gene's germline CDR1 is MNHEY and CDR2 SMNVEV (reference sequence). The CDR3 DNA reads TGTGCCAGCAGTCCTCGACTAGCGGGGGAAGAGACCCAGTACTTC. This encodes CASSPRLAGEETQYF.

This clonotype has ten or more counts. The chain uses TRBV11-2 and TRBJ1-2, with D possibly being TRBD1 (6 bases). The V end was cut by 4 bases, the J end by 13 bases, with 16 bases between. The germline V gene has CDR1 SGHAT and CDR2 FQNNGV. The CDR3 spans 12 residues. The CDR3 DNA follows: TGTGCCAGCAGCTCACAGTCAGGGGTTGGCACCTTC. It is translated as CASSSQSGVGTF.

The sample holds many counts of this clonotype. The chain links TRBV5-1 to TRBJ2-7; maybe TRBD2 (5 bases). With 7 bases removed from V and 4 bases from J, the gap between germline ends came to 12 bases. CDR1 is SGHRS and CDR2 is YFSETQ in the germline V gene. CDR3 length: 12 residues. The CDR3 DNA is TGCGCCAGCTCCCGGACTGGTTACGAGCAGTACTTC. It is translated as CASSRTGYEQYF.

V is TRBV15 and J is TRBJ2-5, with 7 bases identical to TRBD2. V shed 2 bases, J shed 3 bases, and the junction held 6 bases outside the gene matches. The germline CDR1 and CDR2 sequences are LNHNV and YYDKDF (reference sequence). This CDR3 is 15 amino acids long. The CDR3 nucleotides are TGTGCCACCAGCAGAATTGGGGGAGGGAAAGAGACCCAGTACTTC. Amino acid sequence: CATSRIGGGKETQYF.

This clonotype was picked up a small number of times. The chain links TRBV7-9 to TRBJ2-7; 10 nucleotides match TRBD1. This CDR3 region has 14 residues. The V gene end was trimmed by 2 bases and the J gene end by 7 bases; junction bases not matched to a gene: 5. Germline loops: CDR1 SEHNR, CDR2 FQNEAQ (reference sequence). The CDR3 loop reads CASSLPGQGKEQYF. The CDR3 bases are TGTGCCAGCAGCTTACCGGGACAGGGGAAAGAGCAGTACTTC.

This clonotype was detected ten times or more. The chain couples TRBV27 to TRBJ2-7; TRBD1 matches 9 bases. With V trimmed by 5 bases and J by 2 bases, 4 bases remained unmatched. Germline V gives CDR1 MNHEY, CDR2 SMNVEV (reference sequence). The CDR3 runs to 14 residues. The CDR3 DNA is TGTGCCAGCAGTCACCGACAGGGGGCCTACGAGCAGTACTTC. It translates to CASSHRQGAYEQYF.

This clonotype was counted a few times. This chain uses TRBV3-1 with TRBJ2-5; 11 nucleotides line up with TRBD2. Trimming took 6 bases from V and 5 from J; bases not matched to a gene: 11. The CDR3 consists of 16 residues. CDR1 is LGHDT, CDR2 YNNKEL, per germline (reference sequence). CDR3 residues: CASSLVSGGARETQYF. The CDR3 bases are TGTGCCAGCAGTCTAGTTAGCGGGGGGGCCAGGGAGACCCAGTACTTC.

There are a few counts of this clonotype. The rearrangement uses TRBV10-3 and TRBJ2-3, with D possibly being TRBD1 or TRBD2 (5 bases each). Between the trimmed V and J ends, which lost 0 bases and 7 bases, there was a span of 14 bases. The CDR3 covers 15 residues. Germline-derived CDR1 and CDR2 are ENHRY and SYGVKD. As DNA, the CDR3 is TGTGCCATCAGTGAGTCTATCATGGGGGTGAATACGCAGTATTTT. Translation gives CAISESIMGVNTQYF.

At least ten counts were recorded for this clonotype. This chain links TRBV13 with TRBJ2-2, with unresolved D. Germline CDR1 PRHDT, CDR2 FYEKMQ (reference sequence). CDR3 length equals 13 residues. Trimming cost V 3 bases and J 0 bases, with 2 bases left between them. The DNA of the CDR3 is TGTGCCAGCAGCTTGACGAACACCGGGGAGCTGTTTTTT. It yields the protein CASSLTNTGELFF.

The chain links TRBV11-2 to TRBJ2-7; D remains unclear. The CDR3 is 13 residues long. The germline V gene has CDR1 SGHAT and CDR2 FQNNGV. Trimming took off 9 bases at V and 3 bases at J, with 15 bases between the two ends. CDR3 in DNA: TGTGCCAGTACTCGACTTGTAGGCTACGAGCAGTACTTC. Its translation is CASTRLVGYEQYF.

The chain couples TRBV20-1 to TRBJ2-7; D might be TRBD1 (6 bases). CDR1 is DFQATT, CDR2 SNEGSKA, per germline (reference sequence). V lost 1 base and J lost 4, with 8 bases in between. The CDR3 sequence is 12 residues long. DNA for the CDR3: TGCAGTGCTAGAGGGGACATGTACGAGCAGTACTTC. Amino acid sequence: CSARGDMYEQYF.